The rows below give T cell receptor beta chains drawn from one sample of a study of T cell responses to AZD1222 COVID-19 vaccine. Produced via immunoSEQ multiplex PCR; TCRdb's table is partial and in-frame only. The table shows 90,000 to 120,000 clones, with roughly nine tenths occurring only once. The sample here was peripheral blood, taken on day 0 of AZD1222 vaccination. These receptor sequences come from an adult in good health. CDR3s include the opening cysteine and the closing phenylalanine or tryptophan. The D gene is left open where the match is weak. Size is stated for part of the rows, as once, few or many counts, or as a class when the clone is expanded.

v_gene: TRBV7-9; d_gene: TRBD1; abundance: -; j_gene: TRBJ1-4; CDR3nt: TGTGCCAGCAGCATCCGGGACAGTAATGAAAAACTGTTTTTT; CDR3aa: CASSIRDSNEKLFF
v_gene: TRBV6-5; d_gene: TRBD1; abundance: once; j_gene: TRBJ2-2; CDR3nt: TGTGCCACTTCGGACAGGGCGGGGCGGGAGCTGTTTTTT; CDR3aa: CATSDRAGRELFF
v_gene: TRBV7-9; d_gene: -; abundance: -; j_gene: TRBJ2-7; CDR3nt: TGTGCCAGCAGCTTAGTTAGCGGAAAAGCCTACGAGCAGTACTTC; CDR3aa: CASSLVSGKAYEQYF
v_gene: TRBV7-8; d_gene: TRBD2; abundance: -; j_gene: TRBJ2-1; CDR3nt: TGTGCCAGCAGCTTAGCGGGACTAGCAACCCCCAATGAGCAGTTCTTC; CDR3aa: CASSLAGLATPNEQFF
v_gene: TRBV7-9; d_gene: -; abundance: -; j_gene: TRBJ1-1; CDR3nt: TGTGCCAGCAGCGGACCGGGGCAGGGCACTGAAGCTTTCTTT; CDR3aa: CASSGPGQGTEAFF
v_gene: TRBV19; d_gene: TRBD2; abundance: -; j_gene: TRBJ2-7; CDR3nt: TGTGCCAGTAGTAGGGGGGGCTACGAGCAGTACTTC; CDR3aa: CASSRGGYEQYF
v_gene: TRBV6-2/TRBV6-3; d_gene: -; abundance: few; j_gene: TRBJ2-7; CDR3nt: TGTGCCAGCAGTTACTCGACAAACTCCTACGAGCAGTACTTC; CDR3aa: CASSYSTNSYEQYF
v_gene: TRBV6-2/TRBV6-3; d_gene: TRBD1; abundance: -; j_gene: TRBJ2-7; CDR3nt: TGTGCCAGCAGTTCGTGGGACAGACAGGCCTACGAGCAGTACTTC; CDR3aa: CASSSWDRQAYEQYF
v_gene: TRBV7-9; d_gene: TRBD2; abundance: -; j_gene: TRBJ2-7; CDR3nt: TGTGCCAGCAGCTTAAGCGGGAGTTGGTCAAGCGAGCAGTACTTC; CDR3aa: CASSLSGSWSSEQYF
v_gene: TRBV5-3; d_gene: -; abundance: -; j_gene: TRBJ2-7; CDR3nt: TGTGCCAGAAGCGGCAGCATGACGGACCGCTCCTACGAGCAGTACTTC; CDR3aa: CARSGSMTDRSYEQYF
v_gene: TRBV2; d_gene: TRBD2; abundance: -; j_gene: TRBJ2-1; CDR3nt: TGTGCCAGCAGTGAGACTAGCGGGAGGAATCATGAGCAGTTCTTC; CDR3aa: CASSETSGRNHEQFF
v_gene: TRBV30; d_gene: TRBD1; abundance: -; j_gene: TRBJ1-3; CDR3nt: TGTGCAGCACCCGGGACAGCCTCTGGAAACACCATATATTTT; CDR3aa: CAAPGTASGNTIYF
v_gene: TRBV13; d_gene: -; abundance: -; j_gene: TRBJ1-1; CDR3nt: TGTGCCAGCAGCCTCCGGGTTCGGGGGCGGGTCACTGAAGCTTTCTTT; CDR3aa: CASSLRVRGRVTEAFF
v_gene: TRBV30; d_gene: -; abundance: -; j_gene: TRBJ1-1; CDR3nt: TGTGCCTGGAGTCCGGGGTGGGGATACACTAACACTGAAGCTTTCTTT; CDR3aa: CAWSPGWGYTNTEAFF
v_gene: TRBV24-1; d_gene: -; abundance: -; j_gene: TRBJ1-1; CDR3nt: TGTGCCACCAGTGATCCGGGTACTGAAGCTTTCTTT; CDR3aa: CATSDPGTEAFF
v_gene: TRBV18; d_gene: -; abundance: -; j_gene: TRBJ2-7; CDR3nt: TGTGCCAGCTCACCAGACCCACCCTACGAGCAGTACTTC; CDR3aa: CASSPDPPYEQYF
v_gene: TRBV5-4; d_gene: -; abundance: -; j_gene: TRBJ2-1; CDR3nt: TGTGCCAGCAGCTCCCCAGGCCCCAATGAGCAGTTCTTC; CDR3aa: CASSSPGPNEQFF
v_gene: TRBV4-2; d_gene: -; abundance: -; j_gene: TRBJ2-3; CDR3nt: TGTGCCAGTACCACTAAAGCTGGAAGCACAGATACGCAGTATTTT; CDR3aa: CASTTKAGSTDTQYF
v_gene: TRBV24-1; d_gene: -; abundance: -; j_gene: TRBJ2-1; CDR3nt: TGTGCCACCAGTGATTCCGGGGGGCCGTATAACAATGAGCAGTTCTTC; CDR3aa: CATSDSGGPYNNEQFF
v_gene: TRBV29-1; d_gene: -; abundance: -; j_gene: TRBJ1-1; CDR3nt: TGCAGCGTTGTAGGCAGAGGGTCATTTACTGAAGCTTTCTTT; CDR3aa: CSVVGRGSFTEAFF